Listed here is a single T cell receptor (beta chain). As for time point: newly diagnosed GD, antithyroid drugs for less than 3 months. PBMC RNA was the source of the TCR library. Combining iRepertoire HTBI primers with Arm-PCR of CDR3 regions, the authors built TCR beta libraries. A single record per CDR3 protein comes from TCRdb applying MiXCR to the multiplex PCR reads. The sample lists roughly 420,000 distinct CDR3 sequences, approximately 14% occurring once. This specimen comes from a study of regulatory T cells in long-lasting Graves disease. The sample also formed part of further work on T cells in Graves' hyperthyroidism and ophthalmopathy. That source reports: The study used the HTBI primer set for a first-round RT-PCR of the TCR CDR3.

Here the sequenced sample was peripheral blood mononuclear cells (PBMCs), taken at new diagnosis, from a patient treated with antithyroid drugs. The TCR originated in a woman between 45 and 65 years old with Graves disease.

The CDR3 DNA follows: TGTGCCAGCAGTGAATTGTGGGGAGATACGCAGTATTTT. Protein product: CASSELWGDTQYF. The chain employs TRBV25-1 and TRBJ2-3; D remains ambiguous. Germline V gene lookup returns CDR1 MGHDK and CDR2 SYGVNS. V lost 1 base to trimming and J lost 5 bases, with 7 bases between them. CDR3 length equals 13 residues.